These T cell receptor beta chains were read from a single sample in a study of control samples from healthy donors and cancer patients. Only in-frame clones appear in the TCRdb table, and some are missing; sequencing was by immunoSEQ multiplex PCR. The table shows about 110,000 clones, with 85% to 90% occurring only once. The material sequenced was blood. The receptors here all came from a woman aged 45-65 years in good health. Each CDR3 is given with its conserved first and last residue. Each record gives: D gene, CDR3 length, V gene, clone size, J gene, CDR3 DNA, CDR3 protein. A D gene is named only where the DNA matches it firmly. Rows may omit the clone size; those that give it use once, few, many or a size class.

.	15	TRBV5-1	.	TRBJ1-6	TGCGCCAGCAGCTTGGGGCAGACCTCTTTTTCGCCCCTCCACTTT	CASSLGQTSFSPLHF
TRBD1	14	TRBV6-5	.	TRBJ1-5	TGTGCCAGCAGTACCGACAGGGGCAATCAGCCCCAGCATTTT	CASSTDRGNQPQHF
.	15	TRBV11-3	.	TRBJ2-1	TGTGCCAGCAGCCCCGCAGATCTCTCCTACAATGAGCAGTTCTTC	CASSPADLSYNEQFF
.	15	TRBV18	.	TRBJ2-7	TGTGCCAGCTCACCGGCTAGTCGAAGCTCCTACGAGCAGTACTTC	CASSPASRSSYEQYF
TRBD1	16	TRBV5-8	once	TRBJ2-6	TGTGCCAGCAGCTTGGACAGGGGGGCTGGGGCCAACGTCCTGACTTTC	CASSLDRGAGANVLTF
.	14	TRBV4-1	.	TRBJ1-1	TGCGCCAGCAGCCAAGATCGGGGGAGGACTGAAGCTTTCTTT	CASSQDRGRTEAFF
TRBD2	15	TRBV7-2	.	TRBJ2-3	TGTGCCAGCAGTCCCCAGGGACTATCAACAGATACGCAGTATTTT	CASSPQGLSTDTQYF
TRBD1	15	TRBV3-1/TRBV3-2	.	TRBJ2-5	TGTGCCAGCAGCCCGCCGGGACAGAATAAAGAGACCCAGTACTTC	CASSPPGQNKETQYF
.	16	TRBV7-9	.	TRBJ1-2	TGTGCCAGCAGCTTACCCTACGACTCTCCTAACTATGGCTACACCTTC	CASSLPYDSPNYGYTF
TRBD1	17	TRBV5-1	once	TRBJ2-7	TGCGCCAGCAGCTTGGAGGGGGACAGGGGGAATTCCTACGAGCAGTACTTC	CASSLEGDRGNSYEQYF